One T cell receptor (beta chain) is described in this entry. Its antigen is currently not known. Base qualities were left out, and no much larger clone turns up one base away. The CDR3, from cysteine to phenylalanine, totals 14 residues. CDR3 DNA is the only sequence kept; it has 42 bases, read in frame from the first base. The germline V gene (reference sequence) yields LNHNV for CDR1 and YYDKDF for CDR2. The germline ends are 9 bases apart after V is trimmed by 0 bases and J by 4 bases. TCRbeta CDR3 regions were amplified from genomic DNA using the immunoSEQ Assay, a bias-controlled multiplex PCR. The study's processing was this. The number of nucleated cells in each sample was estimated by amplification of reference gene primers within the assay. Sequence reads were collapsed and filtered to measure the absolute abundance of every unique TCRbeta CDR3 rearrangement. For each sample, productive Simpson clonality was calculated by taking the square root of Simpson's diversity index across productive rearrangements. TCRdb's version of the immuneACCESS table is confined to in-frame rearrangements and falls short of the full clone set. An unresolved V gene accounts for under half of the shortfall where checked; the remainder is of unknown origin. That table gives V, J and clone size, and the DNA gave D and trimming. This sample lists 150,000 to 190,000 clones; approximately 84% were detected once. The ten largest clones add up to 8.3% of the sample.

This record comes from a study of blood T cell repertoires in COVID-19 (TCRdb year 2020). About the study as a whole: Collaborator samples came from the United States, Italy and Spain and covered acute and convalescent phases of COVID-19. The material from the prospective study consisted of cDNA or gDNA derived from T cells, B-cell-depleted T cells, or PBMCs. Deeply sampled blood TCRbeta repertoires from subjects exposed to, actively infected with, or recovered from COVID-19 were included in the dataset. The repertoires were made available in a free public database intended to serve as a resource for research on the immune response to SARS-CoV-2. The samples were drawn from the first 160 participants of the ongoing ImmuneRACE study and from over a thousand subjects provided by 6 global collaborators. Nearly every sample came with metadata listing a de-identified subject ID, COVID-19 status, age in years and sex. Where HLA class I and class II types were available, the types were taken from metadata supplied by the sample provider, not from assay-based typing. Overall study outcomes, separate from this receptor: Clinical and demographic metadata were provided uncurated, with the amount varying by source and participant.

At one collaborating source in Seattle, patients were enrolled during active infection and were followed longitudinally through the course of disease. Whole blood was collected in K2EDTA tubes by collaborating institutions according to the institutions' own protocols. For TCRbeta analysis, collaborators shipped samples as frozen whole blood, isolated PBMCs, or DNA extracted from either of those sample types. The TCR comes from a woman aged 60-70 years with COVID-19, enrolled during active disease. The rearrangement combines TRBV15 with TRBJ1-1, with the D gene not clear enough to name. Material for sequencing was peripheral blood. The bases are TGTGCCACCAGCAGAGATCGGGGAGTCACTGAAGCTTTCTTT. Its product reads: CATSRDRGVTEAFF.